Sequencing of this T cell receptor (beta chain) was carried out in a study of Ad26.COV2.S vaccination and SARS-CoV-2 variants. Study observations and caveats: Breadth measured for non-spike TCRs was similar across vaccine and placebo recipients.

Comments on this clone: The antigen is undetermined.

Treatment in this sample: around 19 received Ad26.COV2.S at low or high dose, single or two shots; several received placebo; per-sample allocation not given. The investigators took samples on day 63 after the first vaccine or placebo injection. Assay: immunoSEQ multiplex PCR; the TCRdb copy retains only in-frame clones and omits some. The table lists hundreds of thousands of clones, roughly 91% of them singletons. The CDR3 consists of 14 residues. The V gene's germline CDR1 is LGHDT and CDR2 YNNKEL (reference sequence). J was trimmed by 4 bases and V by 4 bases; bases with no gene match: 3. This TCR was recovered from a person between 18 and 59 years old who received the Ad26.COV2.S COVID-19 vaccine or a placebo. The sequencing used peripheral blood, collected in a trial of Ad26.COV2.S vaccine versus placebo. The chain links TRBV3-1 (or the pseudogene TRBV3-2) to TRBJ1-4; TRBD1 matches at 7 bases. CDR3 sequence reads: CASSLRQGNEKLFF. Here the CDR3 DNA reads TGTGCCAGCAGCCTCCGACAGGGTAATGAAAAACTGTTTTTT.